The next 26 T cell receptor beta chains were all read from a single sample in a study of regulatory T cells in long-lasting Graves disease. Stated time point: newly diagnosed GD, antithyroid drugs for less than 3 months. Generation of the TCR library employed RNA extracted from PBMCs. The authors built TCR beta libraries using iRepertoire HTBI primers and Arm-PCR of CDR3 regions. Via MiXCR, TCRdb re-called the multiplex PCR reads, giving one row per CDR3 protein. The sample consists of roughly 500,000 distinct CDR3 sequences, 13% of them appearing once. The data were also submitted as part of a second study, on T cells in Graves' hyperthyroidism and ophthalmopathy.

Specimen: peripheral blood mononuclear cells (PBMCs), collected at new diagnosis, from a patient treated with antithyroid drugs. Receptor source: a man younger than 45 with Graves disease.

The rearrangement links TRBV6-1 to TRBJ2-3; D may match TRBD1 or TRBD2 (5 bases each). The CDR3 consists of 17 residues. Trimming shortened V by 4 bases and J by 3 bases, and 20 bases separated the two germline ends. Germline V lookup: CDR1 MNHNS, CDR2 SASEGT. The CDR3 nucleotides read TGTGCCAGCAGTGGGGTCCCCGGGACGGAACAAACAGATACGCAGTATTTT. It yields the protein CASSGVPGTEQTDTQYF.

This clonotype was seen more than once but under ten times. This sequence may be a read error, since a much larger clone differs from it by one base. The J gene is TRBJ1-2, the V gene TRBV24-1; 12 positions match TRBD1. CDR3 size: 16 residues. J was trimmed by 10 bases and V by 5 bases; bases with no gene match: 13. Germline V CDR1 and CDR2: KGHDR, SFDVKD. The CDR3 DNA follows: TGTGCCACCAGTGCCTCCGGGACAGGGGGCGAGGGTGACTACACCTTC. Translating gives CATSASGTGGEGDYTF.

This clonotype was counted at least ten times. The chain links TRBV12-3 or TRBV12-4 to TRBJ1-5, with 8 positions matching TRBD1. V shed 3 bases and J 3 bases; nucleotides not matched to a gene: 4. This CDR3 comprises 15 residues. The CDR3, as DNA: TGTGCCAGCAGTTTGGGGACAGGTATCAATCAGCCCCAGCATTTT. Protein: CASSLGTGINQPQHF.

This clonotype was counted many times. The chain uses TRBV11-2 and TRBJ2-1, with 13 bases lining up with TRBD2. CDR3 size: 18 residues. Germline assignment: CDR1 SGHAT and CDR2 FQNNGV. Trimming removed 5 bases from V and 3 bases from J; junction bases left unmatched: 10. The DNA of the CDR3 is TGTGCCAGCAGCCACGGACTAGCGGGAGAAATAAGCTACAATGAGCAGTTCTTC. Its protein product is CASSHGLAGEISYNEQFF.

This clonotype has more than one count but fewer than ten. This chain uses TRBV20-1 with TRBJ2-5; 8 bases match TRBD2. The V segment lost 6 bases and the J segment 5 bases; nucleotides outside the gene matches: 14. The CDR3 length is 15 residues. Germline V CDR1 and CDR2: DFQATT, SNEGSKA (reference sequence). DNA of the CDR3: TGCAGTGCCCCGACTAGCGCAACGATAGCGGAGACCCAGTACTTC. It yields the protein CSAPTSATIAETQYF.

The V gene is TRBV27, the J gene TRBJ2-4; no reliable D call. Trimming stripped 3 bases from V and 5 bases from J, with 11 bases between. Germline CDR1 reads MNHEY; CDR2 reads SMNVEV (reference sequence). The CDR3 loop spans 14 amino acids. The CDR3 protein is CASSFGSGENIQYF. CDR3 DNA: TGTGCCAGCAGTTTTGGAAGTGGCGAAAACATTCAGTACTTC.

The V and J genes are TRBV9 and TRBJ1-1, with 7 bases lining up with TRBD1. V shed 0 bases, J shed 2 bases, and the junction held 1 base outside the gene matches. The CDR3 has 14 residues. Germline V gene sequence: CDR1 SGDLS, CDR2 YYNGEE. The CDR3 DNA reads as TGTGCCAGCAGCGTAGGACAGGGTAACACTGAAGCTTTCTTT. Its translation is CASSVGQGNTEAFF.

This clonotype has more than one count but fewer than ten. The chain employs TRBV19 and TRBJ1-5; D unclear. Germline values: CDR1 LNHDA, CDR2 SQIVND (reference sequence). The CDR3 consists of 15 residues. The V gene lost 6 bases and the J gene lost 2 bases, with 14 bases spanning the gap. This CDR3 reads CASRTDRAGNQPQHF. CDR3 bases: TGTGCCAGTAGAACCGATAGGGCAGGCAATCAGCCCCAGCATTTT.

The sample holds many counts of this clonotype. This chain uses TRBV12-3 or TRBV12-4 with TRBJ1-2, with TRBD1 identical over 7 bases. V lost 1 base, J lost 4 bases, and 3 bases stayed unmatched. CDR3 length equals 14 residues. Here the CDR3 DNA reads TGTGCCAGCAGTTTAGTGGGACAGTCCTATGGCTACACCTTC. Translated, it gives CASSLVGQSYGYTF.

This clonotype was seen more than once but under ten times. V gene TRBV10-3 combines with J gene TRBJ1-1; D remains unclear. Trimming removed 3 bases at V and 3 bases at J, with 5 bases between. The CDR3 contains 12 residues. From germline, CDR1 is ENHRY and CDR2 SYGVKD. The CDR3 DNA follows: TGTGCCATCAGTGACTTGGACACTGAAGCTTTCTTT. Amino acid sequence: CAISDLDTEAFF.

J is TRBJ2-7 and V is TRBV30, with 14 bases identical to TRBD2. From germline, CDR1 is GTSNPN and CDR2 SVGIG (reference sequence). This CDR3 region has 15 residues. Trimming cost V 5 bases and J 3 bases; bases outside gene matches: 6. CDR3 sequence reads: CAWWTSGRFSYEQYF. CDR3 nucleotide sequence: TGTGCCTGGTGGACTAGCGGGAGGTTTAGCTACGAGCAGTACTTC.

This clonotype came up a few times. The chain combines TRBV27 with TRBJ2-7, with a tentative D call TRBD1 (5 bases). The germline V gene has CDR1 MNHEY and CDR2 SMNVEV (reference sequence). There are 15 residues in the CDR3. V was trimmed by 2 bases and J by 3 bases, leaving 14 bases between them. CDR3 in DNA: TGTGCCAGCAGTTTAACGACAGAGGTTAACTACGAGCAGTACTTC. This gives the protein CASSLTTEVNYEQYF.

The rearrangement uses TRBV30 and TRBJ2-3; a weak D match, TRBD2 (5 bases). This CDR3 has 12 residues. Looked up from germline, CDR1 is GTSNPN and CDR2 is SVGIG (reference sequence). V dropped 0 bases and J dropped 8 bases, with 9 bases sitting between them. CDR3 coding DNA: TGTGCCTGGAGTGTCGGACTTAGTACGCAGTATTTT. This gives the protein CAWSVGLSTQYF.

V gene TRBV6-2 or TRBV6-3 combines with J gene TRBJ1-6, with D perhaps TRBD1 (6 bases). Germline values: CDR1 MNHEY, CDR2 SVGEGT. Trimming took off 6 bases at V and 7 bases at J, with 16 bases between the two ends. This CDR3 is 15 amino acids long. Here the CDR3 DNA reads TGTGCCAGCAGGGGAAGGGGGAACGGGAATTCACCCCTCCACTTT. Its translation: CASRGRGNGNSPLHF.

CDR3 nucleotides: TGTGCCAGTCTGGATAGCCGGCGATACGAGCAGTACTTC. This encodes CASLDSRRYEQYF. The J gene is TRBJ2-7, the V gene TRBV19; unclear D gene. CDR1 LNHDA and CDR2 SQIVND come from the germline V gene (reference sequence). The CDR3 runs 13 residues. The V gene lost 8 bases and the J gene lost 4 bases, with 15 bases spanning the gap.

This clonotype was detected ten times or more. CDR3 region: CASRLGPSSNYGYTF. The CDR3 DNA reads TGCGCCAGTAGGCTAGGTCCCTCGTCTAACTATGGCTACACCTTC. The chain has TRBV5-1 and TRBJ1-2; D is unresolved. Trimming took off 8 bases at V and 0 bases at J, with 17 bases between the two ends. Germline CDR1 and CDR2: SGHRS and YFSETQ. The CDR3 spans 15 residues.

The chain combines TRBV20-1 with TRBJ1-3; 7 bases line up with TRBD1. The germline gives CDR1 DFQATT, CDR2 SNEGSKA (reference sequence). After removal of 6 bases from V and 0 bases from J, the junction contained 5 bases not matched to a gene. CDR3 length equals 14 residues. In nucleotides, the CDR3 is TGCAGTGCGGAAGGGACAGCCTCTGGAAACACCATATATTTT. Its protein product is CSAEGTASGNTIYF.

In its sample, this clonotype was seen a few times. V usage is TRBV19 and J usage is TRBJ2-1, with TRBD2 identical over 8 bases. The CDR3 covers 11 residues. Germline V lookup: CDR1 LNHDA, CDR2 SQIVND (reference sequence). V lost 9 bases and J lost 10; bases outside the gene matches: 5. CDR3: CASGGGQEQFF. CDR3 in DNA: TGTGCCAGCGGGGGGGGGCAAGAGCAGTTCTTC.

This clonotype was observed many times. The J gene is TRBJ2-3, the V gene TRBV10-1; D call uncertain. Germline V gene sequence: CDR1 WNHNN, CDR2 SYGVQD (reference sequence). Trimming left V 4 bases short and J 5 bases short, with 13 bases between. The CDR3 totals 14 residues. The CDR3 protein is CASSGESLIDTQYF. The CDR3, as DNA: TGCGCCAGCAGTGGCGAGAGCCTCATAGATACGCAGTATTTT.

This rearrangement joins TRBV30 to TRBJ2-3, with D perhaps TRBD2 (5 bases). The CDR3 covers 17 residues. The V gene lost 8 bases and the J gene lost 1 base, with 25 bases spanning the gap. Germline-derived CDR1 and CDR2 are GTSNPN and SVGIG (reference sequence). The CDR3 sequence is CASSYRLLASGTDTQYF. Written as DNA, the CDR3 is TGTGCCAGCAGCTATCGGCTTCTAGCCTCTGGCACAGATACGCAGTATTTT.

At least ten counts were recorded for this clonotype. The chain links TRBV9 to TRBJ2-5; tentative D call: TRBD2 (6 bases). Germline lookup yields CDR1 SGDLS and CDR2 YYNGEE. Trimming cost V 3 bases and J 4 bases, with 10 bases left between them. This CDR3 spans 13 amino acids. The CDR3 nucleotides are TGTGCCAGCAGCGCAGGCGGGATAGAGACCCAGTACTTC. Its translation is CASSAGGIETQYF.

This clonotype was picked up many times. The chain couples TRBV12-3 or TRBV12-4 to TRBJ1-4, with D unresolved. V was clipped by 4 bases and J by 8 bases, with 8 bases between them. This CDR3 is built from 12 residues. CDR3 nucleotide sequence: TGTGCCAGCAGTTGGTTTGGCGAAAAACTGTTTTTT. Protein: CASSWFGEKLFF.

This clonotype occurred many times. This chain joins TRBV12-3 or TRBV12-4 and TRBJ2-3; 7 bases fit TRBD2. The CDR3 contains 14 residues. The trim removed 5 bases at V and 2 bases at J, leaving 4 bases unmatched. For the CDR3, the DNA is TGTGCCAGCAGTACAGCGGGATTCACAGATACGCAGTATTTT. Protein: CASSTAGFTDTQYF.

In its sample, this clonotype was seen a few times. Just one base apart from a much larger clone, this may be a read error. The CDR3 ends on some other residue instead of the conserved phenylalanine or tryptophan, so this is likely a read error. V and J are TRBV2 and TRBJ1-5; D is ambiguous. The CDR3 consists of 14 residues. Per germline, CDR1 SNHLY and CDR2 FYNNEI. V was cut by 2 bases and J by 4 bases, with 9 bases left in between. The CDR3 sequence is CASSESGRNQPQHL. The DNA for the CDR3 is TGTGCCAGCAGTGAATCGGGCAGGAATCAGCCCCAGCATCTT.

There are many counts of this clonotype. This rearrangement joins TRBV15 to TRBJ1-1; TRBD1 aligns across 7 bases. The CDR3 runs to 14 residues. V was pared by 3 bases and J by 0 bases, with 1 base of the junction left unmatched. Germline lookup yields CDR1 LNHNV and CDR2 YYDKDF (reference sequence). The CDR3: CATSSDRVNTEAFF. Here the CDR3 DNA reads TGTGCCACCAGCAGCGACAGGGTGAACACTGAAGCTTTCTTT.

This clonotype has a count of ten or more. The chain couples TRBV28 to TRBJ2-1; 9 positions agree with TRBD1. V was pared by 9 bases and J by 8 bases, with 14 bases of the junction left unmatched. Germline lookup yields CDR1 MDHEN and CDR2 SYDVKM. This CDR3 spans 15 amino acids. The CDR3 spells CASTAGTGIPHEQFF. The CDR3 DNA reads as TGTGCCAGTACCGCCGGGACAGGGATCCCCCATGAGCAGTTCTTC.